This T cell receptor (beta chain) is drawn from a study of beta chain features in type 1 diabetes. On the study more broadly: All of the samples together had over 90 million sorted cells examined. Whole-study results and caveats: HLA effects on TCRB rearrangement stayed unresolved here.

Expressed TCRB transcripts were sequenced, since all the RNA that had been isolated was reverse transcribed. Samples of naive, central memory and regulatory T cells yielded a mean of approximately 3.9 million reads. The assay was immunoSEQ multiplex PCR, and TCRdb's table has in-frame clones only and misses some. The sample has around 430,000 clones; around 28% are singletons. From germline, CDR1 is SQVTM and CDR2 ANQGSEA. The ends were cut back, 1 base at V and 7 bases at J, with 10 bases in the middle. This CDR3 is 12 amino acids long. Cells sorted by CD45RO/CCR7/CD25/CD127/CD95/CD27 comprised CD4+ naive, central memory, regulatory and stem cell-like memory cells. Worth noting for this clone: No antigen is known for it.

The chain combines TRBV29-1 with TRBJ1-2; D uncertain. The specimen sequenced was naive CD4+ T cells from blood. This TCR was recovered from a man younger than 30 in good health. The CDR3 loop is CSVEGPISGYTF. CDR3 nucleotides: TGCAGCGTTGAAGGCCCAATCTCTGGCTACACCTTC.